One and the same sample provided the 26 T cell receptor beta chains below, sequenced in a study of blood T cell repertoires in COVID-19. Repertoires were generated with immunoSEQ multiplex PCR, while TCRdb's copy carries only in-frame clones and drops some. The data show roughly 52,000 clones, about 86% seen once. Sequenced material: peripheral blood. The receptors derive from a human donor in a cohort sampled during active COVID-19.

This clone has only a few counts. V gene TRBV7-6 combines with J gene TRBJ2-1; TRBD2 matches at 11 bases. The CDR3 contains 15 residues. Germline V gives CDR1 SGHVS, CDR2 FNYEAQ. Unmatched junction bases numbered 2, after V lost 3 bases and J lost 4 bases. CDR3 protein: CASSFTSGGYNEQFF. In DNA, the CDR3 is TGTGCCAGCAGCTTCACTAGCGGGGGATACAATGAGCAGTTCTTC.

The CDR3: CASSSQGGQFF. DNA for the CDR3: TGTGCCAGCAGCTCCCAGGGAGGGCAGTTCTTC. The gene calls are TRBV5-6 and TRBJ2-1; possible D gene TRBD2, 6 bases. The CDR3 sequence is 11 residues long. Per the germline V gene, CDR1 is SGHDT and CDR2 is YYEEEE. Trimming removed 3 bases at V and 12 bases at J, with 10 bases between.

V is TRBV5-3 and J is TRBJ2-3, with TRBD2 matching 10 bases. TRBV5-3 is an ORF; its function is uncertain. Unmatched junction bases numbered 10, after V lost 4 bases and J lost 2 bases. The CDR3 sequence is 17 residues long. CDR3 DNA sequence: TGTGCCAGAAGCAAAATACAAGCGGGGGGGAACACAGATACGCAGTATTTT. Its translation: CARSKIQAGGNTDTQYF.

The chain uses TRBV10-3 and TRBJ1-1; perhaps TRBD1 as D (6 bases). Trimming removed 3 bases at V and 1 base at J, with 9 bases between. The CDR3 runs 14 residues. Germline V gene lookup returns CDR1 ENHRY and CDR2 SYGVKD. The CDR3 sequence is CAISEQGQNTEAFF. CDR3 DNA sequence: TGTGCCATCAGTGAACAGGGACAGAACACTGAAGCTTTCTTT.

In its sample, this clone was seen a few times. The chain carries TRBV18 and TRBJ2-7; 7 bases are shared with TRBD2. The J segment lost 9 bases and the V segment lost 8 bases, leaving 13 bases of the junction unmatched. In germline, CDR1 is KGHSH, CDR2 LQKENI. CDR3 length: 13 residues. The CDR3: CASRQREAGRQYF. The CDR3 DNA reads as TGTGCCAGCCGGCAGCGGGAAGCAGGGAGGCAGTACTTC.

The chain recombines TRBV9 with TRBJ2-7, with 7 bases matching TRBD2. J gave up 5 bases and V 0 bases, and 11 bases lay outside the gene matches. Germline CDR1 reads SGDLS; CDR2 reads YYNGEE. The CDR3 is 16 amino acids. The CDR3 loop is CASSVGAGVIINEQYF. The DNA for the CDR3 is TGTGCCAGCAGCGTAGGGGCGGGGGTAATAATAAACGAGCAGTACTTC.

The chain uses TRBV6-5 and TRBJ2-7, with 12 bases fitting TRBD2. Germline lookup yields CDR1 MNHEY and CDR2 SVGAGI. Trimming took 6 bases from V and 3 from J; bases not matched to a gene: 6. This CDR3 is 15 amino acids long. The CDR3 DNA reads TGTGCCAGCAGCCTACTAGCGGGGGGATACTACGAGCAGTACTTC. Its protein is CASSLLAGGYYEQYF.

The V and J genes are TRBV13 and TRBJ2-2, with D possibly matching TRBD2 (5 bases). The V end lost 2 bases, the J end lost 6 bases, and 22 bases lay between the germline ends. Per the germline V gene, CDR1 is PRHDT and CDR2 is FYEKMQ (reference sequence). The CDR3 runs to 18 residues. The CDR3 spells CASSLLLPAGQDSGELFF. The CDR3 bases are TGTGCCAGCAGCTTACTACTGCCCGCGGGCCAAGATTCCGGGGAGCTGTTTTTT.

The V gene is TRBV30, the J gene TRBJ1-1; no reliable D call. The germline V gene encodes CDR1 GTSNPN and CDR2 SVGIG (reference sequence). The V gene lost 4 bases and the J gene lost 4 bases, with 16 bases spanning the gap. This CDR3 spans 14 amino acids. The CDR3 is CAWTEPGLRTEAFF. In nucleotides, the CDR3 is TGTGCCTGGACTGAACCGGGGTTGCGCACTGAAGCTTTCTTT. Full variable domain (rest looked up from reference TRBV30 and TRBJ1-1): SQTIHQWPATLVQPVGSPLSLECTVEGTSNPNLYWYRQAAGRGLQLLFYSVGIGQISSEVPQNLSASRPQDRQFILSSKKLLLSDSGFYLCAWTEPGLRTEAFFGQGTRLTVV.

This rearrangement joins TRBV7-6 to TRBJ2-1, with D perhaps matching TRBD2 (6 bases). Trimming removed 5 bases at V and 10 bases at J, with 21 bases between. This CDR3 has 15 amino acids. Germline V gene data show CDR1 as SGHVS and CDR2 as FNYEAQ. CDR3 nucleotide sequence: TGTGCCAGCAGCCCCCTGCCGGGACTTAATTTGGAGCAGTTCTTC. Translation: CASSPLPGLNLEQFF.

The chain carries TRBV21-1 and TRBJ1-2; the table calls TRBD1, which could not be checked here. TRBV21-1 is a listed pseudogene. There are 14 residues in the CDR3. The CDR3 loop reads CASSKGGQIYGYTF. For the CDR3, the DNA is TGTGCCAGCAGCAAAGGGGGACAGATCTATGGCTACACCTTC.

The CDR3 reads CASRTWTVNSPLHF. DNA for the CDR3: TGTGCCAGTAGAACATGGACAGTTAATTCACCCCTCCACTTT. J is TRBJ1-6 and V is TRBV19; D may be TRBD1 (6 bases). The V and J ends lost 6 bases and 6 bases respectively, with 12 bases between them. CDR1 LNHDA and CDR2 SQIVND come from the germline V gene (reference sequence). The CDR3 totals 14 residues.

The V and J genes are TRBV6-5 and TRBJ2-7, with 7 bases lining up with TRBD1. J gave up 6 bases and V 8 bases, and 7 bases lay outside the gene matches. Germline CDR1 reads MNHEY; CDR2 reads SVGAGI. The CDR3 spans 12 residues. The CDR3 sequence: CASGKQGLEQYF. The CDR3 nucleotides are TGTGCCAGCGGAAAACAGGGGCTCGAGCAGTACTTC.

The CDR3 nucleotides read TGTGCCAGCTCAACGCGGGAGTTCACAGATACGCAGTATTTT. Its protein is CASSTREFTDTQYF. V is TRBV18 and J is TRBJ2-3, with 7 bases lining up with TRBD2. In germline, CDR1 is KGHSH, CDR2 LQKENI. The CDR3 is 14 residues long. The J segment lost 2 bases and the V segment lost 5 bases, leaving 4 bases of the junction unmatched.

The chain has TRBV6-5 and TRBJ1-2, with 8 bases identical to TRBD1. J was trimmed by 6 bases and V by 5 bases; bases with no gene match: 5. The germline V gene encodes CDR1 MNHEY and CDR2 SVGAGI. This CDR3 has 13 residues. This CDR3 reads CASSQQGVNGYTF. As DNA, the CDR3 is TGTGCCAGCAGTCAACAGGGGGTAAATGGCTACACCTTC.

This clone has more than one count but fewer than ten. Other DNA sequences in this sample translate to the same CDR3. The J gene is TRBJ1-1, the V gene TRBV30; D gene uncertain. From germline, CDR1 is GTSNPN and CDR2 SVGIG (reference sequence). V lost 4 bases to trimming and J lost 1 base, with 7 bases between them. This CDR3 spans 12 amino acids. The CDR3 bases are TGTGCCTGGATTCGAGGGAACACTGAAGCTTTCTTT. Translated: CAWIRGNTEAFF.

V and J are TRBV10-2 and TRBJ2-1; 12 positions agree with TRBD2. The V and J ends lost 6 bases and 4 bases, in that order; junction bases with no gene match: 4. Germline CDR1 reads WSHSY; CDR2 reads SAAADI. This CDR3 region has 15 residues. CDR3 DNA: TGCGCCAGCAGGGCTAGCGGGGGGGCGTACAATGAGCAGTTCTTC. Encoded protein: CASRASGGAYNEQFF.

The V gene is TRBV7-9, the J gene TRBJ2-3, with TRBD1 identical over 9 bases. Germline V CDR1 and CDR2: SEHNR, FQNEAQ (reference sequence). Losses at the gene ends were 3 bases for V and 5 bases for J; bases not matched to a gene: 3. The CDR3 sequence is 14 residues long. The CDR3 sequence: CASSFGQGKDTQYF. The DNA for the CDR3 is TGTGCCAGCAGCTTTGGACAGGGGAAAGATACGCAGTATTTT.

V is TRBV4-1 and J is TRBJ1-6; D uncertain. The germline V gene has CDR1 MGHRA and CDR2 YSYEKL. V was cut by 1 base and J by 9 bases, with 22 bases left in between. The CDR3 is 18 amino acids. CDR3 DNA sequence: TGCGCCAGCAGCCAAGGTTCCCCGGGGAGCGGCGGGTTTTCACCCCTCCACTTT. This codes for CASSQGSPGSGGFSPLHF.

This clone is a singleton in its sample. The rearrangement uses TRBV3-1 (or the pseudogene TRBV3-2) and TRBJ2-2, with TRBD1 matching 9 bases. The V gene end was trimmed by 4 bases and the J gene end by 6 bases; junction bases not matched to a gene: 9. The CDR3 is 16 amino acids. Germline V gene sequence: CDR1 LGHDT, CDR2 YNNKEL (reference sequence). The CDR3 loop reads CASSRPWTGVAGELFF. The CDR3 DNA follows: TGTGCCAGCAGCCGCCCTTGGACAGGGGTAGCCGGGGAGCTGTTTTTT.

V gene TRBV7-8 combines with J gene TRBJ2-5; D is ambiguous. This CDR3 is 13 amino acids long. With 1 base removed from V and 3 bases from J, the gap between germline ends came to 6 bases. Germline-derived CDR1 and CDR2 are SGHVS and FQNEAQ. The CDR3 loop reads CASSLGVKETQYF. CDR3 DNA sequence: TGTGCCAGCAGCTTAGGAGTTAAAGAGACCCAGTACTTC.

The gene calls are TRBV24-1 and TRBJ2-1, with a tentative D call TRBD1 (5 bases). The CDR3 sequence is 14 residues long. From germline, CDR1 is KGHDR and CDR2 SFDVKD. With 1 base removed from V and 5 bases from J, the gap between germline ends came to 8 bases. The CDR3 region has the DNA TGTGCCACCAGTGATTTCCCCAGGGACAATGAGCAGTTCTTC. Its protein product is CATSDFPRDNEQFF.

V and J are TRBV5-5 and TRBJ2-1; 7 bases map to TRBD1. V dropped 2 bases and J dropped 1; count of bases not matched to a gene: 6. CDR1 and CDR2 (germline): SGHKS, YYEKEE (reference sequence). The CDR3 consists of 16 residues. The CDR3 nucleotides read TGTGCCAGCAGCTTACAGGGGTCCCTTTCCTACAATGAGCAGTTCTTC. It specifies CASSLQGSLSYNEQFF.

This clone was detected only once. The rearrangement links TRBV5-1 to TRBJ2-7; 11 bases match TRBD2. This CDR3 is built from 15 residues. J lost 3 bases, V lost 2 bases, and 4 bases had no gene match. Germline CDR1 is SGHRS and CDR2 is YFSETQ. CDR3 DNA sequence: TGCGCCAGCAGCTTAGTAGCGGGGGGGAACTACGAGCAGTACTTC. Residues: CASSLVAGGNYEQYF.

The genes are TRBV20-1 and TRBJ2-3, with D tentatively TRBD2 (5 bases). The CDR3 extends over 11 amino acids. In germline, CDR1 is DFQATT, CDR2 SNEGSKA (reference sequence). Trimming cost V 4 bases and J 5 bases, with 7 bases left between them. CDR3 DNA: TGCAGTGCTACCCGGGGAGATACGCAGTATTTT. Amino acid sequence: CSATRGDTQYF.

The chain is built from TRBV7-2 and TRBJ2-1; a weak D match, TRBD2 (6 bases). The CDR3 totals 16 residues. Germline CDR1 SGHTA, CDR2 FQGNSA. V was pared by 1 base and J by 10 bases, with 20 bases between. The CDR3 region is CASSLGRLRGAEEQFF. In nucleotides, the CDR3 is TGTGCCAGCAGCTTAGGAAGGCTTCGCGGGGCGGAGGAGCAGTTCTTC.